This T cell receptor beta chain was sequenced in a study of T-cell reconstitution after alpha-beta-depleted transplantation in children. The table lists this clonotype with a few counts. Unique molecular identifiers featured in how the TCRbeta library was prepared. MiXCR, run by TCRdb on the PCR reads, gives a single entry per CDR3 protein. The table lists roughly 200,000 distinct CDR3 sequences, around 9.6% of them singletons. The receptor's source is a human donor who donated a stem cell graft to a child with acute lymphoblastic leukemia. This material consisted of PBMCs from the stem cell graft donor, taken from the stem cell graft.

DNA for the CDR3: TGCGCCAGCAGCCAGGTCAGGGGGGGAAACTATGGCTACACCTTC. It encodes CASSQVRGGNYGYTF. The chain employs TRBV4-3 and TRBJ1-2, with 7 bases that match TRBD1. The germline V gene encodes CDR1 LGHNA and CDR2 YSLEER. The CDR3 length is 15 residues. The V segment lost 3 bases and the J segment 2 bases; nucleotides outside the gene matches: 6.